These T cell receptor beta chains were read from a single sample in a study of cytomegalovirus exposure and HLA in healthy donors. The assay was immunoSEQ multiplex PCR, and TCRdb's table has in-frame clones only and misses some. The sample records around 130,000 clones, 76% being singletons. Sequencing input: PBMCs. The receptors here all came from a man aged 40-50 years in good health and CMV-seronegative. The CDR3 runs from the conserved cysteine through the conserved F or W. The D gene is left open where the match is weak. The size field is filled for only some rows; it gives once, few, many or a size class.

j_call v_call clone_size d_call cdr3_length cdr3_aa cdr3_nt
TRBJ2-5 TRBV10-3 . TRBD1 16 CAISESGKGAGETQYF TGTGCCATCAGTGAGTCGGGGAAGGGGGCAGGAGAGACCCAGTACTTC
TRBJ1-5 TRBV28 . TRBD1 15 CASRSPTGINQPQHF TGTGCCAGCCGATCACCGACAGGGATAAACCAGCCCCAGCATTTT
TRBJ1-4 TRBV6-5 few . 12 CASSNSWEKLFF TGTGCCAGCAGCAACAGCTGGGAAAAACTGTTTTTT
TRBJ1-2 TRBV27 . . 16 CASRTLREGGLGGYTF TGTGCCAGCAGGACATTACGAGAGGGGGGACTAGGAGGCTACACCTTC
TRBJ2-7 TRBV10-1 . . 12 CASSDPGYEQYF TGCGCCAGCAGTGACCCGGGCTACGAGCAGTACTTC
TRBJ2-5 TRBV7-9 once . 12 CASSFGQETQYF TGTGCCAGCAGCTTCGGTCAAGAGACCCAGTACTTC
TRBJ2-1 TRBV9 . . 13 CASSGSTYNEQFF TGTGCCAGCAGCGGGAGTACATACAATGAGCAGTTCTTC
TRBJ1-6 TRBV5-1 . TRBD1 14 CASSSGQGASPLHF TGCGCCAGCAGCTCCGGACAGGGCGCCTCACCCCTCCACTTT
TRBJ2-5 TRBV6-1 . TRBD1 14 CAGQTGVRAETQYF TGTGCCGGCCAGACAGGGGTCCGAGCAGAGACCCAGTACTTC
TRBJ2-2 TRBV14 . TRBD2 16 CASSPRLAGGSGELFF TGTGCCAGCAGCCCCAGACTAGCGGGAGGGAGCGGGGAGCTGTTTTTT
TRBJ2-7 TRBV14 . TRBD2 13 CASSQGLANEQYF TGTGCCAGCAGCCAAGGACTAGCGAACGAGCAGTACTTC
TRBJ2-7 TRBV19 . . 16 CASSISGGQGPYEQYF TGTGCCAGTAGTATAAGCGGGGGACAGGGACCCTACGAGCAGTACTTC
TRBJ2-2 TRBV19 . TRBD1 15 CASSGGQVNTGELFF TGTGCCAGTAGTGGGGGACAGGTGAACACCGGGGAGCTGTTTTTT
TRBJ2-1 TRBV27 . TRBD2 17 CASSLGLAGDFYNEQFF TGTGCCAGCAGTTTAGGACTAGCGGGGGACTTCTACAATGAGCAGTTCTTC
TRBJ2-7 TRBV28 . . 14 CASSETGYPYEQYF TGTGCCAGCAGTGAAACAGGGTACCCCTACGAGCAGTACTTC
TRBJ2-7 TRBV4-3 . TRBD2 16 CASSQDLASGVGEQYF TGCGCCAGCAGCCAAGATTTGGCTAGCGGGGTGGGAGAGCAGTACTTC
TRBJ2-5 TRBV11-1 . . 15 CASSYLWGDQETQYF TGTGCCAGCAGCTACCTTTGGGGGGACCAAGAGACCCAGTACTTC
TRBJ2-7 TRBV28 . . 14 CASSLGGALYEQYF TGTGCCAGCAGTTTGGGGGGGGCGCTTTACGAGCAGTACTTC
TRBJ2-3 TRBV19 . . 16 CASSIDRGRVPDTQYF TGTGCCAGTAGTATAGATCGAGGCAGGGTCCCAGATACGCAGTATTTT
TRBJ2-2 TRBV19 . . 15 CASAPRELVTGELFF TGTGCCAGCGCACCTCGGGAGTTGGTCACCGGGGAGCTGTTTTTT
TRBJ2-2 TRBV19 . TRBD1 16 CASSIDQTGYTGELFF TGTGCCAGTAGTATAGATCAGACAGGGTACACCGGGGAGCTGTTTTTT
TRBJ2-7 TRBV2 . TRBD1 16 CASTLLRDRGSYEQYF TGTGCCAGCACACTGTTAAGGGACAGGGGATCCTACGAGCAGTACTTC
TRBJ2-7 TRBV2 . . 12 CASSATPREQYF TGTGCCAGCAGTGCTACTCCCCGCGAGCAGTACTTC
TRBJ2-1 TRBV7-2 . TRBD2 14 CASSSLAGANEQFF TGTGCCAGCAGCTCGCTAGCGGGGGCGAATGAGCAGTTCTTC
TRBJ2-7 TRBV6-1 . . 15 CASSIIDGGPYEQYF TGTGCCAGCTCCATCATCGACGGAGGGCCCTACGAGCAGTACTTC
TRBJ2-3 TRBV5-1 once . 15 CASSLEDYSTDTQYF TGCGCCAGCAGCTTGGAGGACTACAGCACAGATACGCAGTATTTT
TRBJ2-5 TRBV5-6 . . 15 CASSGGGGVGGTQYF TGTGCCAGCAGCGGGGGAGGGGGGGTCGGGGGGACCCAGTACTTC
TRBJ2-7 TRBV7-6 few TRBD2 14 CASSPIAGGGEQYF TGTGCCAGCAGCCCGATAGCGGGAGGAGGGGAGCAGTACTTC
TRBJ1-3 TRBV2 . . 15 CASSGQSDSGNTIYF TGTGCCAGCAGTGGACAGTCGGATTCTGGAAACACCATATATTTT
TRBJ2-3 TRBV2 . . 15 CASRATGGGTDTQYF TGTGCCAGCAGGGCGACCGGAGGGGGCACAGATACGCAGTATTTT
TRBJ2-7 TRBV19 . TRBD2 15 CASSIASGSPYEQYF TGTGCCAGTAGTATAGCCAGCGGGAGCCCCTACGAGCAGTACTTC
TRBJ2-6 TRBV5-1 few TRBD1 17 CASSFRGQISGANGLTF TGCGCCAGCAGCTTCAGGGGACAGATATCTGGGGCCAACGGCCTGACTTTC
TRBJ1-4 TRBV19 . . 15 CASSPGLPKGEKLFF TGTGCCAGTAGTCCTGGACTGCCCAAAGGGGAAAAACTGTTTTTT
TRBJ1-3 TRBV7-2 once TRBD1 17 CASSLDPGGLSGNTIYF TGTGCCAGCAGCTTAGACCCAGGGGGCTTATCTGGAAACACCATATATTTT
TRBJ2-5 TRBV27 . . 16 CASSSLGQWSQETQYF TGTGCCAGCAGTTCACTCGGACAGTGGAGCCAAGAGACCCAGTACTTC
TRBJ1-1 TRBV6-4 once . 14 CASSAVDTGTEAFF TGTGCCAGCAGTGCCGTGGACACCGGAACTGAAGCTTTCTTT
TRBJ1-5 TRBV28 . TRBD1 16 CASSLIDRVSNQPQHF TGTGCCAGCAGTTTAATAGACAGGGTTAGCAATCAGCCCCAGCATTTT
TRBJ2-1 TRBV7-9 . . 13 CASSLVRDNEQFF TGTGCCAGCAGCTTAGTCCGTGACAATGAGCAGTTCTTC
TRBJ2-7 TRBV5-5 . TRBD1 17 CASSLGGQGGLSYEQYF TGTGCCAGCAGCTTGGGTGGACAGGGGGGCCTTTCTTACGAGCAGTACTTC
TRBJ2-5 TRBV28 . TRBD1 15 CASREGTDEGETQYF TGTGCCAGCAGGGAAGGGACAGACGAGGGGGAGACCCAGTACTTC
TRBJ2-1 TRBV7-2 . . 15 CASSSDRNFYNEQFF TGTGCCAGCAGCTCAGACAGGAACTTCTACAATGAGCAGTTCTTC
TRBJ2-7 TRBV27 . . 15 CASSWARGGEYEQYF TGTGCCAGCAGTTGGGCGAGGGGGGGGGAGTACGAGCAGTACTTC
TRBJ2-1 TRBV7-8 . TRBD2 18 CASSLGLTSGKGNDEQFF TGTGCCAGCAGCTTAGGGCTTACTAGCGGGAAGGGAAATGATGAGCAGTTCTTC
TRBJ2-7 TRBV7-2 . TRBD2 17 CASSRSSGRAISYEQYF TGTGCCAGCAGCCGCAGTAGCGGGAGGGCCATTAGCTACGAGCAGTACTTC
TRBJ2-3 TRBV5-4 . . 16 CASSRDTGSRTDTQYF TGTGCCAGCAGCCGCGACACAGGGTCGCGCACAGATACGCAGTATTTT
TRBJ2-1 TRBV27 . . 15 CASSLSSRTYNEQFF TGTGCCAGCAGTTTATCGAGCAGGACCTACAATGAGCAGTTCTTC
TRBJ2-3 TRBV13 few TRBD2 17 CASSPDRTSGSTDTQYF TGTGCCAGCAGCCCGGACCGGACTAGCGGGAGCACAGATACGCAGTATTTT
TRBJ1-5 TRBV18 few TRBD1 16 CASSPQMGQGNQPQHF TGTGCCAGCTCACCGCAGATGGGACAGGGTAATCAGCCCCAGCATTTT
TRBJ1-4 TRBV15 . . 15 CATSTNRVANEKLFF TGTGCCACCAGCACCAACAGGGTTGCTAATGAAAAACTGTTTTTT